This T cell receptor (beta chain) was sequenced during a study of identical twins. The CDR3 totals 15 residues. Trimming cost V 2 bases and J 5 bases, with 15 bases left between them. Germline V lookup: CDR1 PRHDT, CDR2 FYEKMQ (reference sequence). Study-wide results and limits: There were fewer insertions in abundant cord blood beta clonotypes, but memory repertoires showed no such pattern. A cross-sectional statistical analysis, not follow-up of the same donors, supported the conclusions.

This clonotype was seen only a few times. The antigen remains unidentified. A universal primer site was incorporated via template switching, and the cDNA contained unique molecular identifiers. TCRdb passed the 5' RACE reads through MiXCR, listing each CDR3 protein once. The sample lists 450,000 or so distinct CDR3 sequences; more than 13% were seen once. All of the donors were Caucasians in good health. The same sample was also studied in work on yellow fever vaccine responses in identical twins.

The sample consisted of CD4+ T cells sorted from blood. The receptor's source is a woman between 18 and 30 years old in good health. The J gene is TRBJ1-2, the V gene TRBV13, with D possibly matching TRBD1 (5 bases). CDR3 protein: CASSLLSRANYGYTF. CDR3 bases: TGTGCCAGCAGCTTATTATCCAGGGCGAATTATGGCTACACCTTC.